The sequence of this T cell receptor beta chain was determined in a study of regulatory T cells in long-lasting Graves disease. Findings and caveats of the study: Newly diagnosed patients had higher TCR diversity than persistent Graves' patients did. Accuracy could have been hurt by small sample size. New patients shared some 980 public clonotypes, and persistent patients shared more, with approximately 2,500.

CDR3 length equals 17 residues. V lost 6 bases, J lost 2 bases, and 19 bases lay in between. CDR1 MNHNS and CDR2 SASEGT come from the germline V gene. Time point specified: persistent/refractory GD, antithyroid drugs over 5 years with positive TRAb. PBMC RNA served as the TCR library source. According to the study, TCR beta libraries were built with iRepertoire HTBI primers and CDR3-region Arm-PCR. TCRdb itself ran the multiplex PCR reads through MiXCR, one entry per CDR3 protein. The sample has about 400,000 distinct CDR3 sequences, about 20% seen once; the top ten hold less than 25%. This clonotype was recorded many times. What it binds is not known.

This chain uses TRBV6-1 with TRBJ2-2; D perhaps matches TRBD2 (7 bases). The clonotype comes from a female donor with Graves disease. Sequencing used peripheral blood mononuclear cells (PBMCs), obtained when the disease was refractory, from a patient treated with antithyroid drugs. The DNA of the CDR3 is TGTGCCAGCAGGCTCAATTGGGGGGGCGTCAACACCGGGGAGCTGTTTTTT. Protein: CASRLNWGGVNTGELFF.